The sequence of this T cell receptor beta chain was determined in a study of OX40 agonist ivuxolimab in advanced cancers. Background on the study: The patients received agonistic anti-OX40 (CD134) antibody ivuxolimab.

Generated by immunoSEQ multiplex PCR, the TCRdb table keeps only in-frame clones and is missing some. The repertoire includes around 60,000 clones, roughly 89% of them detected once, and 0.75% to 0.9% sits in the top ten. The V and J ends lost 6 bases and 0 bases respectively, with 14 bases between them. Per the germline V gene, CDR1 is MDHEN and CDR2 is SYDVKM. The CDR3 is 15 residues long. Autoimmune disease history or systemic immunosuppression excluded patients. The chain recombines TRBV28 with TRBJ1-2; D gene uncertain. The sequences come from CD4+ or CD8+ T cells sorted from blood, collected in a trial of the OX40 agonist ivuxolimab. The clonotype originates from an adult with an advanced solid tumor such as melanoma, head and neck, liver or kidney cancer. DNA of the CDR3: TGTGCCAGCAGGTTAAACCCAGGATCTAACTATGGCTACACCTTC. Translated, it gives CASRLNPGSNYGYTF.